These 13 T cell receptor beta chains originate from one sample sequenced in a study of vaccination and CD4 T cells after COVID-19. Once obtained from cultured CD4+ T cells, the DNA was sequenced using the Oncomine TCR Beta short-read assay. Using its own MiXCR run on the PCR reads, TCRdb lists one record per CDR3 protein. The sample shows 10,000 to 13,000 distinct CDR3 sequences, less than 65% of them seen only once. For these TCRs, the target antigens are not known. As to treatment: 10-day PBMC culture with coronavirus spike peptide pools or control peptides (ViraFEST assay). The specimen was CD4+ T cells from blood, cultured in vitro. Every receptor here comes from a human donor who had recovered from COVID-19.

V and J are TRBV4-3 and TRBJ2-1; 7 bases map to TRBD2. The CDR3 has 15 residues. Germline CDR1 reads LGHNA; CDR2 reads YSLEER. V was pared by 1 base and J by 10 bases, with 10 bases of the junction left unmatched. This chain's CDR3 is CASSQVDVQLAEQFF. DNA of the CDR3: TGCGCCAGCAGCCAAGTAGACGTTCAACTAGCGGAGCAGTTCTTC.

The rearrangement uses TRBV6-5 and TRBJ2-7; TRBD2 aligns across 8 bases. There are 13 residues in the CDR3. The germline V gene has CDR1 MNHEY and CDR2 SVGAGI. V was pared by 2 bases and J by 5 bases, with 2 bases of the junction left unmatched. The CDR3 loop is CASSYRAGDEQYF. The CDR3 DNA reads as TGTGCCAGCAGTTACAGAGCGGGAGACGAGCAGTACTTC.

This chain links TRBV6-1 with TRBJ2-5; 7 nucleotides agree with TRBD2. The J segment lost 2 bases and the V segment lost 10 bases, leaving 19 bases of the junction unmatched. The CDR3 has 17 residues. Germline loops: CDR1 MNHNS, CDR2 SASEGT. CDR3 in amino acids: CATRLARLGLSQETQYF. The CDR3 coding sequence is TGTGCCACAAGACTAGCCCGACTTGGTCTTAGTCAAGAGACCCAGTACTTC.

This rearrangement joins TRBV15 to TRBJ2-7; 9 bases match TRBD2. V was pared by 1 base and J by 2 bases, with 3 bases of the junction left unmatched. Germline assignment: CDR1 LNHNV and CDR2 YYDKDF (reference sequence). The CDR3 is made up of 15 amino acids. The CDR3 DNA follows: TGTGCCACCAGCAGAGGGTCTAGCGGGACCTACGAGCAGTACTTC. Its protein is CATSRGSSGTYEQYF.

The V call is TRBV7-2, the J call TRBJ1-5; D gene unclear. The CDR3 totals 14 residues. CDR1 and CDR2 (germline): SGHTA, FQGNSA. Trimming removed 4 bases at V and 0 bases at J, with 7 bases between. The CDR3 sequence is CASSWAASNQPQHF. The CDR3 DNA reads as TGTGCCAGCAGCTGGGCGGCTAGCAATCAGCCCCAGCATTTT.

The DNA for the CDR3 is TGCAGTGCTATCGGCACGAGCGGGTGGAGCTCCTACGAGCAGTACTTC. Translating gives CSAIGTSGWSSYEQYF. The V call is TRBV20-1, the J call TRBJ2-7; TRBD2 might be the D (6 bases). The CDR3 extends over 16 amino acids. Between the trimmed V and J ends, which lost 4 bases and 0 bases, there was a span of 19 bases. Germline V CDR1 and CDR2: DFQATT, SNEGSKA (reference sequence).

Points on this clonotype: Sequence at one end of the junction differs from germline and may be a read error. CDR3 in amino acids: CASSEARDTQYF. The CDR3 region has the DNA TGTGCCAGCAGTGAAGCGAGAGATACGCAGTATTTT. The genes are TRBV10-3 and TRBJ2-3; no clear D gene. The CDR3 is 12 amino acids. CDR1 is ENHRY, CDR2 SYGVKD, per germline.

This chain joins TRBV6-1 and TRBJ1-5; D is uncertain. With 1 base removed from V and 1 base from J, the gap between germline ends came to 11 bases. Germline assignment: CDR1 MNHNS and CDR2 SASEGT. CDR3 length: 16 amino acids. The chain's CDR3 is CASSEVGFWSNQPQHF. The CDR3 DNA reads as TGTGCCAGCAGTGAAGTAGGGTTTTGGAGCAATCAGCCCCAGCATTTT.

This clonotype was seen a few times. The chain employs TRBV27 and TRBJ1-6, with TRBD1 as a possible D gene (5 bases). The CDR3 is made up of 16 amino acids. V shed 1 base and J shed 8 bases, with 15 bases lying between them. The germline V gene has CDR1 MNHEY and CDR2 SMNVEV (reference sequence). The CDR3: CASSLFAGWAYSPLHF. CDR3 nucleotide sequence: TGTGCCAGCAGTTTATTCGCAGGGTGGGCCTATTCACCCCTCCACTTT.

This clonotype was detected a few times. CDR3 amino acids: CASSYSSGYNEQFF. The CDR3 bases are TGTGCCAGCAGTTATAGTTCTGGGTACAATGAGCAGTTCTTC. The chain is built from TRBV7-2 and TRBJ2-1; D call uncertain. Germline V gene data show CDR1 as SGHTA and CDR2 as FQGNSA. The V gene lost 6 bases and the J gene lost 4 bases, with 13 bases spanning the gap. This CDR3 has 14 residues.

The V and J genes are TRBV5-1 and TRBJ2-6; 10 bases match TRBD2. The CDR3 has 18 amino acids. From germline, CDR1 is SGHRS and CDR2 YFSETQ. Trimming took 0 bases from V and 5 from J; bases not matched to a gene: 8. DNA for the CDR3: TGCGCCAGCAGCTTGGTTATTAGCGGGGGGTTTAGGGCCAACGTCCTGACTTTC. Residues: CASSLVISGGFRANVLTF.

By proportion, this clonotype is large. The genes are TRBV2 and TRBJ2-3; D is unresolved. CDR3 length equals 13 residues. Germline V gene sequence: CDR1 SNHLY, CDR2 FYNNEI. V was trimmed by 5 bases and J by 0 bases, leaving 6 bases between them. CDR3 amino acids: CASSWVSTDTQYF. In nucleotides, the CDR3 is TGTGCCAGCAGTTGGGTGAGCACAGATACGCAGTATTTT. Complete variable domain (other parts from reference TRBV2 and TRBJ2-3): EPEVTQTPSHQVTQMGQEVILRCVPISNHLYFYWYRQILGQKVEFLVSFYNNEISEKSEIFDDQFSVERPDGSNFTLKIRSTKLEDSAMYFCASSWVSTDTQYFGPGTRLTVL.

A few counts support this clonotype. The chain combines TRBV2 with TRBJ1-6; D gene ambiguous. This CDR3 is built from 13 residues. The germline V gene has CDR1 SNHLY and CDR2 FYNNEI. The V and J ends lost 3 bases and 9 bases respectively, with 9 bases between them. CDR3 loop: CASSDQIASPLHF. In nucleotides, the CDR3 is TGTGCCAGCAGTGACCAGATCGCTTCACCCCTCCACTTT.